These T cell receptor beta chains were read from a single sample in a study of T cell clones after liver transplantation. Only in-frame clones appear in the TCRdb table, and some are missing; sequencing was by immunoSEQ multiplex PCR. The sample holds about 7,900 clones; roughly 80% are singletons and the top ten take roughly 37%. The sample in question was CD8+ T cells from blood, obtained before liver transplant. All receptors derive from a human donor who received a liver transplant. The CDR3 runs from the conserved cysteine through the conserved F or W. D genes are given only for firm matches. Rows give clone size only sometimes, using once, few, many, or a class for an expanded clone.

TRBV7-9	TRBJ2-1	NA	NA	TGTGCCAGCAGCCGACCCGGGACTGGGGAGAGCAATGAGCAGTTCTTC	CASSRPGTGESNEQFF
TRBV9	TRBJ2-7	once	TRBD2	TGTGCCAGCAATCTAGCGGGGGGGGCCTACGAGCAGTACTTC	CASNLAGGAYEQYF
TRBV27	TRBJ1-2	NA	NA	TGTGCCAGCAAGAGCGGCCGCTCTAACTATGGCTACACCTTC	CASKSGRSNYGYTF
TRBV19	TRBJ2-7	few	NA	TGTGCCAGCCCTCCGGGACAACCCTACGAGCAGTACTTC	CASPPGQPYEQYF
TRBV2	TRBJ2-7	medium-sized	TRBD2	TGTGCCAGCAGTGCCGGGACTAGCGGGAAGGACGAGCAGTACTTC	CASSAGTSGKDEQYF
TRBV29-1	TRBJ1-1	NA	NA	TGCAGCGTTGTCCCGAACACTAAAGCTTTCTTT	CSVVPNTKAFF
TRBV5-1	TRBJ2-7	NA	TRBD1	TGCGCCAGCAGCTTGGATGGGGCAGGGGGCCTCGAGCAGTACTTC	CASSLDGAGGLEQYF
TRBV2	TRBJ2-5	NA	NA	TGTGCCAGCAGTCGACTGATCCAAGAGACCCAGTACTTC	CASSRLIQETQYF
TRBV7-6	TRBJ1-6	once	NA	TGTGCCAGCAGCACCCCAGGGGTGGGTAATTCACCCCTCCACTTT	CASSTPGVGNSPLHF
TRBV4-2	TRBJ2-7	NA	TRBD1	TGTGCCAGCAGCCAACCCACCACAGGGGGAAGTCCGTACGAGCAGTACTTC	CASSQPTTGGSPYEQYF
TRBV6-1	TRBJ2-1	NA	NA	TGTGCCAGCACCATAGACTTCAGCTCCTACAATGAGCAGTTCTTC	CASTIDFSSYNEQFF
TRBV7-6	TRBJ2-7	NA	TRBD1	TGTGCCAGCAGCGCAGGGACAGGGGTCGAGCAGTACTTC	CASSAGTGVEQYF
TRBV28	TRBJ2-6	NA	NA	TGTGCCAGCAGTTTCCGACAGAGCTACTCTGGGGCCAACGTCCTGACTTTC	CASSFRQSYSGANVLTF
TRBV7-9	TRBJ2-6	NA	TRBD1	TGTGCCAGCAGTGGGACAGGTATCTCTGGGGCCAACGTCCTGACTTTC	CASSGTGISGANVLTF
TRBV27	TRBJ1-6	NA	NA	TGTGCCAGCAGTTTTGGGCAGACTTCACCCCTCCACTTT	CASSFGQTSPLHF
TRBV5-4	TRBJ1-2	NA	NA	TGTGCCAGCAGCTTGTCCGGGAGCAGATATGGCTACACCTTC	CASSLSGSRYGYTF
TRBV5-1	TRBJ1-1	NA	NA	TGCGCCAGCAGCTTGGAACCGAGGAGCGCCAACACTGAAGCTTTCTTT	CASSLEPRSANTEAFF
TRBV29-1	TRBJ1-3	once	TRBD1	TGCAGCGTTGGGGACAGGGATGGAAACACCATATATTTT	CSVGDRDGNTIYF
TRBV30	TRBJ1-3	NA	NA	TGTGCCTGGAGTCAAGGAGGCTCTGGAAACACCATATATTTT	CAWSQGGSGNTIYF
TRBV7-3	TRBJ2-2	NA	NA	TGTGCCAGCAGCTTCTCCCTAGCGGGGGAGCTGTTTTTT	CASSFSLAGELFF
TRBV4-2	TRBJ2-7	NA	TRBD1	TGTGCCAGCACCACGGAGGACAGGGGGGGCGAGCAGTACTTC	CASTTEDRGGEQYF
TRBV7-6	TRBJ2-6	NA	NA	TGTGCCAGCAGCTTAGAATTAGGGGCTGGGGCCAACGTCCTGACTTTC	CASSLELGAGANVLTF
TRBV6-5	TRBJ2-7	NA	TRBD1	TGTGCCAGCAGTTCCACAGGGGTCCCCTACGAGCAGTACTTC	CASSSTGVPYEQYF
TRBV5-1	TRBJ2-3	once	TRBD2	TGCGCCAGCAGCTTGCCGAGCGGGGGGCCCCTCGGCACAGATACGCAGTATTTT	CASSLPSGGPLGTDTQYF
TRBV4-2	TRBJ1-5	NA	NA	TGTGCCAGCAGCCAAGTCAGGGGCGGGAATCAGCCCCAGCATTTT	CASSQVRGGNQPQHF
TRBV18	TRBJ2-1	NA	TRBD2	TGTGCCAGCTCACCACGTTTCGGTCTAGCGGGGAGCTCCTACAATGAGCAGTTCTTC	CASSPRFGLAGSSYNEQFF
TRBV11-2	TRBJ2-1	few	NA	TGTGCCAGCAGCTTAGGGGGGGAGGAACAGTTCTTC	CASSLGGEEQFF
TRBV6-5	TRBJ1-1	few	NA	TGTGCCAGCAGCCCTGGGACACTGAACACTGAAGCTTTCTTT	CASSPGTLNTEAFF
TRBV6-5	TRBJ2-3	NA	TRBD2	TGTGCCAGCAGCCCTGGACTAGGAGCAGATACGCAGTATTTT	CASSPGLGADTQYF
TRBV15	TRBJ1-5	NA	NA	TGTGCCACCAGCATAGGTTTGGGAGGCAGGCAATCAATAACCCAGCATTTT	CATSIGLGGRQSITQHF
TRBV7-6	TRBJ2-1	NA	NA	TGTGCCAGCAGCTTAGCGGGCTCCAACAATGAGCAGTTCTTC	CASSLAGSNNEQFF
TRBV27	TRBJ2-7	NA	TRBD2	TGTGCCAGCATCGCGGGGGGCGGTAGCGAGCAGTACTTC	CASIAGGGSEQYF
TRBV19	TRBJ2-7	few	NA	TGTGCCAGTAGTATAGATGGGGTAGGGGCGGCCTACGAGCAGTACTTC	CASSIDGVGAAYEQYF
TRBV19	TRBJ2-3	NA	TRBD2	TGTGCCAGTAGTATTATAGCGGGAGGGGGTGATACGCAGTATTTT	CASSIIAGGGDTQYF
TRBV7-9	TRBJ1-6	NA	NA	TGTGCCAGCAGCCCCGGTTTACCCCTCCACTTT	CASSPGLPLHF
TRBV9	TRBJ2-1	few	TRBD2	TGTGCCAGCAGCGTAGATACTAGCGGGGGCAATGAGCAGTTCTTC	CASSVDTSGGNEQFF
TRBV29-1	TRBJ2-7	large	TRBD1	TGCAGCGTTGAAATTCGGGACAGGGGGCGCGGGCAGTACTTC	CSVEIRDRGRGQYF
TRBV5-1	TRBJ2-7	NA	NA	TGCGCCAGCAGCTCGCCCCCTAACTCGCCTTCCTACGAGCAGTACTTC	CASSSPPNSPSYEQYF
TRBV7-9	TRBJ2-7	once	TRBD1	TGTGCCAGCAGCTTAGTAAAAGGGGGCTTTACCTACGAGCAGTACTTC	CASSLVKGGFTYEQYF